Below, 23 T cell receptor beta chains from the same sample are listed, as sequenced in a study of beta chain features in type 1 diabetes. Whole-study results and caveats: TCRB CDR3s from Type 1 diabetes patients were moderately but significantly shorter in all four CD4+ subsets.

Isolated RNA was reverse transcribed in full, so expressed TCRB transcripts were sequenced. Repertoires were generated with immunoSEQ multiplex PCR, while TCRdb's copy carries only in-frame clones and drops some. The sample yields 250,000 to 300,000 clones, around 22% seen once. The antigens these receptors bind are not known. The sequenced material came from naive CD4+ T cells from blood. The receptor source for this set is a woman between 25 and 40 years old with type 1 diabetes.

This clone occurred a few times. This chain joins TRBV5-1 and TRBJ2-1; no clear D gene. Trimming cost V 2 bases and J 5 bases, with 8 bases left between them. Germline CDR1 reads SGHRS; CDR2 reads YFSETQ. The CDR3 is made up of 13 amino acids. The CDR3 coding sequence is TGCGCCAGCAGCTTTGTGAGCCACAATGAGCAGTTCTTC. Translation gives CASSFVSHNEQFF.

This chain connects TRBV5-6 to TRBJ1-4; 10 bases align to TRBD1. The V gene end was trimmed by 2 bases and the J gene end by 8 bases; junction bases not matched to a gene: 6. Per germline, CDR1 SGHDT and CDR2 YYEEEE. CDR3 length: 15 amino acids. DNA of the CDR3: TGTGCCAGCAGCTTCCGACAGGGGGCTGGGGAAAAACTGTTTTTT. This sequence encodes CASSFRQGAGEKLFF.

This clone was recorded a few times. V and J are TRBV5-1 and TRBJ2-6; D remains ambiguous. Germline-derived CDR1 and CDR2 are SGHRS and YFSETQ. V lost 0 bases, J lost 1 base, and 5 bases lay in between. The CDR3 extends over 15 amino acids. In DNA form, the CDR3 reads TGCGCCAGCAGCTTGGCAGTATCTGGGGCCAACGTCCTGACTTTC. Residues: CASSLAVSGANVLTF.

This clone was recorded a few times. The gene calls are TRBV25-1 and TRBJ2-1, with 8 bases lining up with TRBD2. Germline V gives CDR1 MGHDK, CDR2 SYGVNS. V lost 3 bases and J lost 4; bases outside the gene matches: 5. CDR3 size: 15 residues. The CDR3 spells CASSDGTRGYNEQFF. Here the CDR3 DNA reads TGTGCCAGCAGTGATGGGACTAGGGGATACAATGAGCAGTTCTTC. Based on the CDR3 plus reference TRBV25-1 and TRBJ2-1, the full variable domain is EADIYQTPRYLVIGTGKKITLECSQTMGHDKMYWYQQDPGMELHLIHYSYGVNSTEKGDLSSESTVSRIRTEHFPLTLESARPSHTSQYLCASSDGTRGYNEQFFGPGTRLTVL.

The chain carries TRBV28 and TRBJ1-2; the D is unclear. This CDR3 region has 13 residues. The V end lost 3 bases, the J end lost 7 bases, and 12 bases lay between the germline ends. Germline V gene sequence: CDR1 MDHEN, CDR2 SYDVKM. CDR3: CASSLLAAGGYTF. DNA for the CDR3: TGTGCCAGCAGTTTGCTGGCTGCGGGTGGCTACACCTTC.

This clone was found a few times. The genes are TRBV18 and TRBJ2-7; a possible D gene is TRBD1 (6 bases). The CDR3 is 13 amino acids. Germline lookup yields CDR1 KGHSH and CDR2 LQKENI. V was cut by 5 bases and J by 6 bases, with 14 bases left in between. The CDR3 loop reads CASSLSGDGEQYF. For the CDR3, the DNA is TGTGCCAGCTCATTATCAGGGGATGGCGAGCAGTACTTC.

The chain recombines TRBV25-1 with TRBJ2-5; 15 nucleotides match TRBD2. The CDR3 length is 16 residues. Germline loops: CDR1 MGHDK, CDR2 SYGVNS. J lost 4 bases, V lost 4 bases, and 4 bases had no gene match. The CDR3 loop is CASSAGLAGGPETQYF. CDR3 DNA sequence: TGTGCCAGCAGTGCCGGACTAGCGGGAGGGCCAGAGACCCAGTACTTC.

This clone was detected a few times. The chain combines TRBV7-9 with TRBJ2-1; 10 bases line up with TRBD2. This CDR3 is built from 11 residues. Losses at the gene ends were 8 bases for V and 10 bases for J; bases not matched to a gene: 2. Germline V gene lookup returns CDR1 SEHNR and CDR2 FQNEAQ (reference sequence). This chain's CDR3 is CASQLAGEQFF. Written as DNA, the CDR3 is TGTGCCAGCCAACTAGCGGGGGAGCAGTTCTTC.

The J gene is TRBJ1-5, the V gene TRBV10-3, with D tentatively TRBD1 (5 bases). This CDR3 is 12 amino acids long. V was trimmed by 8 bases and J by 1 base, leaving 6 bases between them. Germline V gives CDR1 ENHRY, CDR2 SYGVKD. The CDR3 here is CAIGASNQPQHF. The CDR3 bases are TGTGCCATCGGGGCCAGCAATCAGCCCCAGCATTTT.

V is TRBV30 and J is TRBJ2-7, with D perhaps TRBD2 (5 bases). CDR1 is GTSNPN and CDR2 is SVGIG in the germline V gene (reference sequence). The V gene lost 0 bases and the J gene lost 3 bases, with 9 bases spanning the gap. This CDR3 spans 13 amino acids. CDR3 coding DNA: TGTGCCTGGAGTGTGGAGGCTAACTACGAGCAGTACTTC. Encoded protein: CAWSVEANYEQYF.

The genes are TRBV6-5 and TRBJ2-3; D is possibly TRBD1 (5 bases). CDR1 is MNHEY, CDR2 SVGAGI, per germline. The CDR3 length is 14 residues. Trimming took off 4 bases at V and 4 bases at J, with 12 bases between the two ends. The CDR3 DNA is TGTGCCAGCAGTTTTTCAGGGTTCCCAGATACGCAGTATTTT. Amino acids: CASSFSGFPDTQYF.

The genes are TRBV5-4 and TRBJ1-1, with a possible D match to TRBD1 (5 bases). The CDR3 is 15 amino acids. Germline lookup yields CDR1 SGHNT and CDR2 YYREEE (reference sequence). V was cut by 1 base and J by 5 bases, with 15 bases left in between. Here the CDR3 reads CASSLQGGAGTEAFF. The CDR3, as DNA: TGTGCCAGCAGCTTGCAGGGAGGGGCGGGGACTGAAGCTTTCTTT.

This clone came up a few times. The J gene is TRBJ1-1, the V gene TRBV5-4; no firm D call. Germline-derived CDR1 and CDR2 are SGHNT and YYREEE (reference sequence). The CDR3 spans 11 residues. Trimming cost V 5 bases and J 3 bases, with 5 bases left between them. CDR3 DNA: TGTGCCAGCAGTACGGACACTGAAGCTTTCTTT. Translated, it gives CASSTDTEAFF.

V and J are TRBV30 and TRBJ1-1; no firm D call. The CDR3 covers 13 residues. V dropped 0 bases and J dropped 5 bases, with 10 bases sitting between them. Germline V CDR1 and CDR2: GTSNPN, SVGIG (reference sequence). This CDR3 reads CAWSVQQSTEAFF. Written as DNA, the CDR3 is TGTGCCTGGAGTGTACAGCAGTCGACTGAAGCTTTCTTT.

This clone has just a few counts. The chain joins TRBV4-1 to TRBJ2-4, with 7 positions matching TRBD2. Germline values: CDR1 MGHRA, CDR2 YSYEKL. The CDR3 runs to 16 residues. V lost 3 bases, J lost 12 bases, and 17 bases stayed unmatched. In DNA, the CDR3 is TGCGCCAGCAGCCATCCACGGGGGGAGCTGAAAACAACTCAGTACTTC. Translated, it gives CASSHPRGELKTTQYF.

This clone appeared a few times. V is TRBV4-1 and J is TRBJ2-7; TRBD2 agrees at 9 bases. The ends lost 4 bases at V and 6 bases at J; junction bases unmatched: 10. The germline gives CDR1 MGHRA, CDR2 YSYEKL. This CDR3 is built from 15 residues. For the CDR3, the DNA is TGCGCCAGCAGCCGGGGTAGCGGGAGATCGTTCGAGCAGTACTTC. It is translated as CASSRGSGRSFEQYF.

This chain connects TRBV6-5 to TRBJ2-2, with D possibly being TRBD2 (6 bases). The V and J ends lost 8 bases and 1 base respectively, with 11 bases between them. The CDR3 extends over 14 amino acids. Germline V gives CDR1 MNHEY, CDR2 SVGAGI. The DNA for the CDR3 is TGTGCCAGCCAGACTAGTGGGAACACCGGGGAGCTGTTTTTT. Amino acid sequence: CASQTSGNTGELFF.

This rearrangement joins TRBV4-1 to TRBJ2-5, with TRBD2 matching over 11 bases. Trimming cost V 6 bases and J 5 bases; bases outside gene matches: 11. This CDR3 has 16 residues. The germline CDR1 and CDR2 sequences are MGHRA and YSYEKL. The CDR3, as DNA: TGCGCCAGCAGGCGAGGGGTGACTAGCGGGGATGAGACCCAGTACTTC. Translating gives CASRRGVTSGDETQYF.

This clone showed up just a few times. The V and J genes are TRBV28 and TRBJ2-2; 7 nucleotides agree with TRBD2. The germline V gene encodes CDR1 MDHEN and CDR2 SYDVKM. The V gene end was trimmed by 4 bases and the J gene end by 7 bases; junction bases not matched to a gene: 6. CDR3 size: 14 residues. This CDR3 is CASSSRGRGGELFF. For the CDR3, the DNA is TGTGCCAGCAGTTCCCGAGGGAGGGGCGGGGAGCTGTTTTTT.

This clone was counted a few times. The J gene is TRBJ2-1, the V gene TRBV30, with D unresolved. Germline lookup yields CDR1 GTSNPN and CDR2 SVGIG (reference sequence). V was clipped by 5 bases and J by 5 bases, with 22 bases between them. The CDR3 has 16 amino acids. The CDR3 loop is CAWPPGAYPTHNEQFF. The CDR3 DNA reads TGTGCCTGGCCCCCTGGAGCCTACCCGACGCACAATGAGCAGTTCTTC.

The gene calls are TRBV9 and TRBJ2-1, with 9 bases aligning to TRBD2. With 4 bases clipped from V and 1 base from J, the junction kept 15 bases outside the gene matches. The CDR3 is made up of 19 amino acids. The germline gives CDR1 SGDLS, CDR2 YYNGEE. The CDR3 sequence: CASSTLGVAGAGSYNEQFF. CDR3 nucleotide sequence: TGTGCCAGCAGCACACTAGGGGTAGCGGGAGCTGGATCCTACAATGAGCAGTTCTTC.

The chain has TRBV7-3 and TRBJ2-1, with 13 bases matching TRBD2. After removal of 2 bases from V and 9 bases from J, the junction contained 13 bases not matched to a gene. Per the germline V gene, CDR1 is SGHTA and CDR2 is FQGTGA. The CDR3 totals 18 residues. The CDR3 loop reads CASSLRTSGSGAIGEQFF. The CDR3 DNA follows: TGTGCCAGCAGCTTACGGACTAGCGGGAGCGGTGCTATCGGTGAGCAGTTCTTC.

This clone has only a few counts. The V call is TRBV9, the J call TRBJ1-1; D uncertain. The CDR3 consists of 13 residues. The germline V gene encodes CDR1 SGDLS and CDR2 YYNGEE. V gave up 1 base and J gave up 7 bases, with 11 bases separating them. This CDR3 is CASSVSRSGEAFF. The CDR3 nucleotides are TGTGCCAGCAGCGTAAGTAGATCAGGTGAAGCTTTCTTT.